This TCR beta chain was observed in a study of blood T cell repertoires in COVID-19. Study summary: Both acute and convalescent COVID-19 samples were obtained from the United States, Italy and Spain. T cells, B-cell-depleted T cells, or PBMCs supplied cDNA or gDNA.

This table comes from immunoSEQ multiplex PCR, and its TCRdb copy is limited to in-frame clones, with some not included. The repertoire includes some 74,000 clones, roughly three quarters of them detected once, and roughly 12% sits in the top ten. The ends were cut back, 6 bases at V and 10 bases at J, with 24 bases in the middle. The CDR3 is 15 amino acids. Germline values: CDR1 MNHEY, CDR2 SVGEGT. The gene calls are TRBV6-2 or TRBV6-3 and TRBJ2-5, with a possible D match to TRBD1 (6 bases). Sequenced material: peripheral blood. This sequence originates from a human donor in a cohort sampled during active COVID-19. The CDR3 nucleotides are TGTGCCAGCAGCCTTACAGGGCCACCAAGTGTTGGCCAGTACTTC. This translates into CASSLTGPPSVGQYF.